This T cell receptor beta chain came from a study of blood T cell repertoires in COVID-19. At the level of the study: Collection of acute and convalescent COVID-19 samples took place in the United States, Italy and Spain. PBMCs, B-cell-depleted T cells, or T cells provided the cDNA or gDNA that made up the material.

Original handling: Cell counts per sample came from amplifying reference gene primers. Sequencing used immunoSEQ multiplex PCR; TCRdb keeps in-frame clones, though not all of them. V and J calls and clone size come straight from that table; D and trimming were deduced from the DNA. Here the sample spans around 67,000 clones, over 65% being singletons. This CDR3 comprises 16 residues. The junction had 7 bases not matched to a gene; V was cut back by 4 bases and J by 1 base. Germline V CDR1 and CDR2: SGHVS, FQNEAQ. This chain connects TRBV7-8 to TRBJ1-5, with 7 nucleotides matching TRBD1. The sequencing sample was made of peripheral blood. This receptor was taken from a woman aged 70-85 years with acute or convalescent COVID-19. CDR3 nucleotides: TGTGCCAGCAGCTCCGGACAGGCTGGGAGCAATCAGCCCCAGCATTTT. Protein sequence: CASSSGQAGSNQPQHF.